This T cell receptor (beta chain) was identified during a study of CD8 T cells in ankylosing spondylitis. Study results and limitations: Disease-linked clones had a CD8+ phenotype and relatively low frequency in peripheral blood. What appeared characteristic of ankylosing spondylitis blood was a TCR beta motif of several highly homologous variants. A subset of motif variants has previously been described in the synovial fluid and blood of reactive arthritis.

V was shortened by 5 bases and J by 8 bases, with 13 bases between the two germline ends. This CDR3 is built from 14 residues. Germline assignment: CDR1 MNHEY and CDR2 SVGAGI. From the 5' RACE reads, TCRdb called clonotypes with MiXCR, one entry per CDR3 protein. The repertoire holds fewer than 550,000 distinct CDR3 sequences, approximately 5.3% seen once, with under 4.5% in the top ten. The sample holds many counts of this clonotype. Its antigen is as yet unknown. The chain recombines TRBV6-5 with TRBJ1-6; D is unclear. Sequenced: blood, either unsorted or a sorted T cell fraction (not recorded which). The sequence came from a male donor with ankylosing spondylitis. CDR3 sequence: CASSVLRVDSPLHF. CDR3 DNA: TGTGCCAGCAGTGTACTGAGAGTCGATTCACCCCTCCACTTT.